This T cell receptor (beta chain) was sequenced in a study of beta chain features in type 1 diabetes. On this clone itself: What it recognizes is unknown.

Study findings and constraints: PCR might preferentially amplify shorter templates, equally in patients and controls. Lower insertion and higher deletion counts appeared at VDJ junctions in type 1 diabetes patients.

This CDR3 region has 12 residues. Between the trimmed V and J ends, which lost 3 bases and 7 bases, there was a span of 7 bases. Germline CDR1 SGHAT, CDR2 FQNNGV. Every bit of the isolated RNA underwent reverse transcription, so sequencing read expressed TCRB transcripts. TCRdb's copy holds only in-frame clones and misses some; the assay was immunoSEQ multiplex PCR. Here the sample spans hundreds of thousands of clones, roughly a sixth being singletons. The rearrangement joins TRBV11-2 to TRBJ2-1; D is ambiguous. Specimen: naive CD4+ T cells from blood. The sequence was collected from a man between 18 and 29 years old in good health. The CDR3 sequence is CASSFVVNEQFF. The CDR3 DNA is TGTGCCAGCAGCTTCGTAGTGAATGAGCAGTTCTTC.